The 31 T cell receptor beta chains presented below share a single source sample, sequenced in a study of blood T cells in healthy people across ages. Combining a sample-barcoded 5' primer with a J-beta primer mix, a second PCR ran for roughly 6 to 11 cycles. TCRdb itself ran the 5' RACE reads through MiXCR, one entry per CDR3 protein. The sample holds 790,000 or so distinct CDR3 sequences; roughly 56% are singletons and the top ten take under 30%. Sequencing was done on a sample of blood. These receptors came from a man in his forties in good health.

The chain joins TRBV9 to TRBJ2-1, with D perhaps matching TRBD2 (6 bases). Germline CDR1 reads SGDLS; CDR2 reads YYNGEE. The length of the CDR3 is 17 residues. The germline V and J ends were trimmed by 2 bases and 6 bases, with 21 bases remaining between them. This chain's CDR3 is CASSVRPRPEGGNEQFF. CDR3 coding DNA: TGTGCCAGCAGCGTCAGACCGAGACCGGAGGGCGGCAATGAGCAGTTCTTC. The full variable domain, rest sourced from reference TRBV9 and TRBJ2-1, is DSGVTQTPKHLITATGQRVTLRCSPRSGDLSVYWYQQSLDQGLQFLIQYYNGEERAKGNILERFSAQQFPDLHSELNLSSLELGDSALYFCASSVRPRPEGGNEQFFGPGTRLTVL.

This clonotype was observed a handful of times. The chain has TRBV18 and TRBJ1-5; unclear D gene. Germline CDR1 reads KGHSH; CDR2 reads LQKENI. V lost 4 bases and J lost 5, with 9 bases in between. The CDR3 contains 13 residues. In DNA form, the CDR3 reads TGTGCCAGCTCACTTAGACCGGATCAGCCCCAGCATTTT. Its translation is CASSLRPDQPQHF.

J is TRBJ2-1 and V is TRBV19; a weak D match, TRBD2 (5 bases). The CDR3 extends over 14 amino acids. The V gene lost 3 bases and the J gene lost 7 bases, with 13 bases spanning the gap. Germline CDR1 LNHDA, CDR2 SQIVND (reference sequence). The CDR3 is CASSMAPRGNEQFF. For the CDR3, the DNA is TGTGCCAGTAGTATGGCACCGCGAGGGAATGAGCAGTTCTTC.

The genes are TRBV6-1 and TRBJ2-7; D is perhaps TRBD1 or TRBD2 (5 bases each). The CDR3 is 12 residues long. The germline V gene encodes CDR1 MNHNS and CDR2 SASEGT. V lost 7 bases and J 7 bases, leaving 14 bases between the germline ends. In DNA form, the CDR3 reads TGTGCCAGCACGGGGCATTCTTCAGAGCAGTACTTC. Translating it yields CASTGHSSEQYF.

CDR3 sequence reads: CASSQVSSGANVLTF. CDR3 DNA sequence: TGCGCCAGCAGCCAAGTTAGCTCCGGGGCCAACGTCCTGACTTTC. V and J are TRBV4-3 and TRBJ2-6; D remains ambiguous. The V gene's germline CDR1 is LGHNA and CDR2 YSLEER. The V and J ends lost 1 base and 4 bases respectively, with 8 bases between them. The CDR3 covers 15 residues.

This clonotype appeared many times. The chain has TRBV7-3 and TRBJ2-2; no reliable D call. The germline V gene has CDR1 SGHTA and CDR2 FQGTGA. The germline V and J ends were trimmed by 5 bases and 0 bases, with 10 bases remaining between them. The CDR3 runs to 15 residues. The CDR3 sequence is CASSQIIANTGELFF. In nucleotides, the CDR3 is TGTGCCAGCAGCCAAATCATAGCGAACACCGGGGAGCTGTTTTTT.

The CDR3 loop is CASSNESGEQYF. The DNA of the CDR3 is TGTGCCAGCAGCAACGAGTCGGGTGAGCAGTACTTC. The chain employs TRBV6-5 and TRBJ2-5; unclear D gene. CDR3 length equals 12 residues. V gave up 6 bases and J gave up 11 bases, with 16 bases separating them. Per germline, CDR1 MNHEY and CDR2 SVGAGI.

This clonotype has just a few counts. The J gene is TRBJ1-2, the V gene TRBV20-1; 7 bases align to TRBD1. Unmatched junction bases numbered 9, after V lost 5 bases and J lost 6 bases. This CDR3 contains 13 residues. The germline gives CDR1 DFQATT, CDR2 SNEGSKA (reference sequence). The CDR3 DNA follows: TGCAGTGCTTACCCGACAGGGTCCGATGGCTACACCTTC. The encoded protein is CSAYPTGSDGYTF.

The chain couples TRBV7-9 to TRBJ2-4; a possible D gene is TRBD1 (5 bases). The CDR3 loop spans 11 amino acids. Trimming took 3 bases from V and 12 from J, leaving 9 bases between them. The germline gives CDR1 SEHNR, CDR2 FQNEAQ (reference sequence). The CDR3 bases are TGTGCCAGCAGCTTGGGCGACAGTCAGTACTTC. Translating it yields CASSLGDSQYF.

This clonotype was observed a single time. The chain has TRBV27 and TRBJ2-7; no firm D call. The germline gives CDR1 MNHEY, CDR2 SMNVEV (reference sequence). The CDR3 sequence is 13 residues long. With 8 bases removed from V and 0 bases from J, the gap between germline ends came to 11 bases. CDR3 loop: CASSHFGSYEQYF. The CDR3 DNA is TGTGCCAGCTCACATTTCGGCTCCTACGAGCAGTACTTC.

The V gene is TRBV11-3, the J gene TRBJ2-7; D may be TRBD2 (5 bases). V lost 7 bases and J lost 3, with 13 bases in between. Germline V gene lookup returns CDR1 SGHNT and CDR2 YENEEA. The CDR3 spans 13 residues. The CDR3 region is CASNEGAIYEQYF. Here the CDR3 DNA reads TGTGCCAGCAACGAGGGAGCTATCTACGAGCAGTACTTC.

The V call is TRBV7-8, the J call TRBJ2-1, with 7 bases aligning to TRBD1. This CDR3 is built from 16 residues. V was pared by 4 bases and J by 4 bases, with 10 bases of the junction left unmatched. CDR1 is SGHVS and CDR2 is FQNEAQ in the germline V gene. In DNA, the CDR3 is TGTGCCAGCAGCTACCCCGACAGGGTTTCTTACAATGAGCAGTTCTTC. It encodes CASSYPDRVSYNEQFF.

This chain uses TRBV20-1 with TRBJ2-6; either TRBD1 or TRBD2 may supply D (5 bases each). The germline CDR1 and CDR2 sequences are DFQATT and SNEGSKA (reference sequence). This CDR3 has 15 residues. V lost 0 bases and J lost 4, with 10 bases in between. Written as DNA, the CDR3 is TGCAGTGCTAGAGAGTCAGGGACCGGGGCCAACGTCCTGACTTTC. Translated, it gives CSARESGTGANVLTF.

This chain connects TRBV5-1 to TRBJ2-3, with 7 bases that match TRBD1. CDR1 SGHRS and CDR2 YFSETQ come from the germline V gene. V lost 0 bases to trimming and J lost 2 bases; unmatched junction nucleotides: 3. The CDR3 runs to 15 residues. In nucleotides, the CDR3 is TGCGCCAGCAGCTTGGTACAGGGGCACACAGATACGCAGTATTTT. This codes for CASSLVQGHTDTQYF. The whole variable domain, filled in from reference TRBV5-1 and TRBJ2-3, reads KAGVTQTPRYLIKTRGQQVTLSCSPISGHRSVSWYQQTPGQGLQFLFEYFSETQRNKGNFPGRFSGRQFSNSRSEMNVSTLELGDSALYLCASSLVQGHTDTQYFGPGTRLTVL.

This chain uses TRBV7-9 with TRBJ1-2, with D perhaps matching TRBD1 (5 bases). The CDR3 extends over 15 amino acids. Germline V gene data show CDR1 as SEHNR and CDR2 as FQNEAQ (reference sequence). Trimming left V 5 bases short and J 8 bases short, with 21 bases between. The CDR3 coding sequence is TGTGCCAGCAGCCGGCTCAGGGAAGGTTTGGGGGGCTACACCTTC. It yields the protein CASSRLREGLGGYTF.

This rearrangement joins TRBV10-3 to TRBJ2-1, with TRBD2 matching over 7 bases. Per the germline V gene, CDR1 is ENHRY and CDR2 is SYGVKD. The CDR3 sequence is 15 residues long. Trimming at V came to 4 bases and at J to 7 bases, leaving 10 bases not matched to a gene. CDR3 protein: CAISGAGLGWNEQFF. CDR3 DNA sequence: TGTGCCATCAGTGGCGCAGGACTAGGCTGGAATGAGCAGTTCTTC.

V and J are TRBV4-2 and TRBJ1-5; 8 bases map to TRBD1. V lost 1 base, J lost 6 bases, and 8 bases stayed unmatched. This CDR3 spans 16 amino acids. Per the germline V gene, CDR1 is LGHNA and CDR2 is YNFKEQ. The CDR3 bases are TGTGCCAGCAGCCAAGGACAGGGGCCGGGGGGTCAGCCCCAGCATTTT. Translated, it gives CASSQGQGPGGQPQHF.

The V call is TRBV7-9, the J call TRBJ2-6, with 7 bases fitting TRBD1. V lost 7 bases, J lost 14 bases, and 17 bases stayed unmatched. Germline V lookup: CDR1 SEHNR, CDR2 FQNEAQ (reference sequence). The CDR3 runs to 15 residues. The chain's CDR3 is CASTSKGQPLFFLTF. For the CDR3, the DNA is TGTGCCAGCACGTCCAAGGGACAGCCACTATTTTTCCTGACTTTC.

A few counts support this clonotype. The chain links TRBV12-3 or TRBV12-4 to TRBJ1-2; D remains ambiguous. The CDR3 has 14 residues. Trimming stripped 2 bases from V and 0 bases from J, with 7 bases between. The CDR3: CASSLIGSNYGYTF. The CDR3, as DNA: TGTGCCAGCAGTTTAATAGGATCTAACTATGGCTACACCTTC.

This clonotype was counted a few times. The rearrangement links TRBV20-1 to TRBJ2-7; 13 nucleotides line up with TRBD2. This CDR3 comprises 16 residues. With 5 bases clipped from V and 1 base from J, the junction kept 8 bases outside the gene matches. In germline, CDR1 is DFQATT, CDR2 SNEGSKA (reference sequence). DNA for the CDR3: TGCAGTGCTCGGACTAGCGGGAGCCTTTTTTCCTACGAGCAGTACTTC. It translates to CSARTSGSLFSYEQYF.

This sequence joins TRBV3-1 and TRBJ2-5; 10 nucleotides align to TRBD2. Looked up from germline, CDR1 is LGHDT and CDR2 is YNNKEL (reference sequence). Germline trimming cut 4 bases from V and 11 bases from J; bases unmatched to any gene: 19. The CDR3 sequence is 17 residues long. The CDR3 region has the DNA TGTGCCAGCAGCCCTACTCGTAGCGGGAGGAGAAGATCTGAGCAGTACTTC. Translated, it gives CASSPTRSGRRRSEQYF.

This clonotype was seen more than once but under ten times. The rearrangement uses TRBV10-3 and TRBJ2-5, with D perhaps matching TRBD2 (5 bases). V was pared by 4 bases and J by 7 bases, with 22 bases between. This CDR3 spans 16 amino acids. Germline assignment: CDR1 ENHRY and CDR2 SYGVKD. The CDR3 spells CAISGSTGIDWGTQYF. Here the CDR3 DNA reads TGTGCCATCAGTGGATCGACGGGGATAGACTGGGGGACCCAGTACTTC.

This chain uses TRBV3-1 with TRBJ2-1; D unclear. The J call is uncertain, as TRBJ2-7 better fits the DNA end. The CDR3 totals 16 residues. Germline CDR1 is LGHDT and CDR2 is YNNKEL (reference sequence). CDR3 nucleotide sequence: TGTGCCAGCAGCCAAGTCTATCGACGATATTACAATGAGCAGTACTTC. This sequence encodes CASSQVYRRYYNEQYF.

DNA of the CDR3: TGTGCCAGCAGCCAAGGAGGGTATTTGGGTGAGCAGTACTTC. Its translation is CASSQGGYLGEQYF. The chain carries TRBV3-1 and TRBJ2-7, with TRBD2 as a possible D gene (5 bases). The germline V gene encodes CDR1 LGHDT and CDR2 YNNKEL (reference sequence). V was clipped by 1 base and J by 7 bases, with 14 bases between them. The CDR3 loop spans 14 amino acids.

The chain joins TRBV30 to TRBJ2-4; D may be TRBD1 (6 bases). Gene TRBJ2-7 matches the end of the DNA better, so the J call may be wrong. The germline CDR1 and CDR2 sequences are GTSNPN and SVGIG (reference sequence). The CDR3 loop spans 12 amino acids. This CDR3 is CAWTTTGNEQYF. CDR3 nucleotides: TGTGCCTGGACGACAACAGGGAACGAGCAGTACTTC.

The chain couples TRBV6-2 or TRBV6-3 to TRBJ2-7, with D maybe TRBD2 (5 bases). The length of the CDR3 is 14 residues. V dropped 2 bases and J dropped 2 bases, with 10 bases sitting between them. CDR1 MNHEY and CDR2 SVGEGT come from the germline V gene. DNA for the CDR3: TGTGCCAGCAGTTACGATGACTACCCCTACGAGCAGTACTTC. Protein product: CASSYDDYPYEQYF.

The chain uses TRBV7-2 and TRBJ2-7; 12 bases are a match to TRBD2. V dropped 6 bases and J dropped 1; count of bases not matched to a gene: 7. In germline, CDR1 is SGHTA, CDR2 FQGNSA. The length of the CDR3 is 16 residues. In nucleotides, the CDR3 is TGTGCCAGCAGGGTAACTAGCGGGGGGTTTTCCTACGAGCAGTACTTC. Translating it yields CASRVTSGGFSYEQYF.

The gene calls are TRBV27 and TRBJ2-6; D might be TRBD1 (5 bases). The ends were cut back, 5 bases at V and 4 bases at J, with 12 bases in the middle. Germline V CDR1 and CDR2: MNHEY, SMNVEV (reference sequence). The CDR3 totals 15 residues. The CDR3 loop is CASSTGWGGANVLTF. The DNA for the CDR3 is TGTGCCAGCAGTACCGGTTGGGGCGGGGCCAACGTCCTGACTTTC.

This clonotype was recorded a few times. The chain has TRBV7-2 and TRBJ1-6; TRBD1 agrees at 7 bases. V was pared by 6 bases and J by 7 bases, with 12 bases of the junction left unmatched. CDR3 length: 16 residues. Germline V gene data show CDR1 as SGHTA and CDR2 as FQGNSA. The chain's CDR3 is CASSSPRDRTNSPLHF. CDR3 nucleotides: TGTGCCAGCAGTTCTCCGAGGGACAGAACAAATTCACCCCTCCACTTT.

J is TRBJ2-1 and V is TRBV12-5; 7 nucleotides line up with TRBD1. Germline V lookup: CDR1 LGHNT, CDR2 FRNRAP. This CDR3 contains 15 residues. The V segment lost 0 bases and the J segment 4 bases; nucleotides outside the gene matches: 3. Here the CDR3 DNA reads TGTGCTAGTGGTTTGGTACAGGGGACATACAATGAGCAGTTCTTC. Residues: CASGLVQGTYNEQFF. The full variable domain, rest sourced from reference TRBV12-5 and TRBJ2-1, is DARVTQTPRHKVTEMGQEVTMRCQPILGHNTVFWYRQTMMQGLELLAYFRNRAPLDDSGMPKDRFSAEMPDATLATLKIQPSEPRDSAVYFCASGLVQGTYNEQFFGPGTRLTVL.

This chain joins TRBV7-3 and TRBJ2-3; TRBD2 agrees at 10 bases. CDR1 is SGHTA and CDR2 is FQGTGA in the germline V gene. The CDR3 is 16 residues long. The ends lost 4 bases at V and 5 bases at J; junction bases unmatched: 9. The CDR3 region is CASSSASGSVIDTQYF. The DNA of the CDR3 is TGTGCCAGCAGCTCAGCTAGCGGGAGCGTGATAGATACGCAGTATTTT.